Below are 28 T cell receptor beta chains sequenced from a single sample in a study of blood T cell repertoires in COVID-19. The assay was immunoSEQ multiplex PCR, and TCRdb's table has in-frame clones only and misses some. The data hold some 390,000 clones, with 75% to 90% observed a single time. The sequenced material came from PBMCs or T cells enriched from blood (not recorded which). The receptors come from a man aged 25-40 years who had recovered from COVID-19.

This clone was detected once. The V and J genes are TRBV24-1 and TRBJ1-5; 7 bases match TRBD1. V shed 3 bases and J 1 base; nucleotides not matched to a gene: 2. This CDR3 has 15 residues. CDR1 is KGHDR, CDR2 SFDVKD, per germline. CDR3: CATSDRDRSNQPQHF. Written as DNA, the CDR3 is TGTGCCACCAGTGATAGGGACAGAAGCAATCAGCCCCAGCATTTT.

The chain has TRBV4-1 and TRBJ1-5; no clear D. V lost 4 bases and J 4 bases, leaving 17 bases between the germline ends. CDR1 and CDR2 from the germline V gene are MGHRA and YSYEKL. The CDR3 has 16 residues. For the CDR3, the DNA is TGCGCCAGCAGCCCCAGACACCCCCGGGAGAATCAGCCCCAGCATTTT. It codes for CASSPRHPRENQPQHF.

This sequence joins TRBV7-9 and TRBJ2-1, with D maybe TRBD2 (6 bases). Trimming took off 1 base at V and 9 bases at J, with 16 bases between the two ends. This CDR3 is built from 15 residues. Germline V gene data show CDR1 as SEHNR and CDR2 as FQNEAQ (reference sequence). CDR3 coding DNA: TGTGCCAGCAGCTTAGTCGGACCAGGGCGGGGTGAGCAGTTCTTC. Amino acid sequence: CASSLVGPGRGEQFF.

This chain links TRBV28 with TRBJ1-1; 12 bases map to TRBD1. V shed 1 base and J 3 bases; nucleotides not matched to a gene: 3. The CDR3 consists of 16 residues. CDR1 is MDHEN and CDR2 is SYDVKM in the germline V gene. CDR3 amino acids: CASSLSGQGADTEAFF. CDR3 DNA: TGTGCCAGCAGTTTATCGGGACAGGGGGCTGACACTGAAGCTTTCTTT.

This clone was recorded many times. This chain uses TRBV3-1 (or the pseudogene TRBV3-2) with TRBJ2-7; TRBD2 agrees at 8 bases. V shed 1 base and J 2 bases; nucleotides not matched to a gene: 13. The CDR3 spans 18 residues. CDR1 and CDR2 from the germline V gene are LGHDT and YNNKEL (reference sequence). CDR3 in amino acids: CASSQVPQSGSEAYEQYF. The CDR3 nucleotides read TGTGCCAGCAGCCAAGTACCCCAGAGCGGGAGCGAAGCCTACGAGCAGTACTTC.

Concerning this clone: At one end, the junction sequence differs from germline, possibly due to a read error. The chain is built from TRBV28 and TRBJ1-2; D gene unclear. The V gene's germline CDR1 is MDHEN and CDR2 SYDVKM. The CDR3 loop spans 13 amino acids. CDR3 nucleotides: TGTGTCAGCAGTTTTCGTGCAGGCGATGGCTACACCTTC. Its protein product is CVSSFRAGDGYTF.

The rearrangement joins TRBV5-1 to TRBJ1-1, with a tentative D call TRBD1 (6 bases). V was shortened by 4 bases and J by 2 bases, with 18 bases between the two germline ends. The CDR3 covers 16 residues. Germline CDR1 and CDR2: SGHRS and YFSETQ. CDR3 nucleotide sequence: TGCGCCAGCAGCCCCGGCTCTGGGGGCTATAACACTGAAGCTTTCTTT. Its protein product is CASSPGSGGYNTEAFF.

The chain has TRBV28 and TRBJ1-2, with 10 bases matching TRBD1. Trimming at V came to 10 bases and at J to 4 bases, leaving 9 bases not matched to a gene. The CDR3 covers 14 residues. The germline V gene has CDR1 MDHEN and CDR2 SYDVKM. The CDR3 protein is CATRGQGTGYGYTF. DNA of the CDR3: TGTGCCACCAGGGGACAGGGGACTGGCTATGGCTACACCTTC.

Comment on this clone: The CDR3 does not end in the conserved phenylalanine or tryptophan, so this is likely a read error. The rearrangement joins TRBV9 to TRBJ1-2; D is unclear. The CDR3 is 11 amino acids. Trimming left V 4 bases short and J 3 bases short, with 4 bases between. CDR1 and CDR2 (germline): SGDLS, YYNGEE. The DNA of the CDR3 is TGTGCCAGCAGCCCGTACTATGGCTACACCCTC. Protein: CASSPYYGYTL.

The V call is TRBV19, the J call TRBJ2-1; 7 bases fit TRBD1. Per the germline V gene, CDR1 is LNHDA and CDR2 is SQIVND (reference sequence). V dropped 2 bases and J dropped 4; count of bases not matched to a gene: 11. This CDR3 spans 17 amino acids. CDR3 amino acids: CASSIFGLGTDYNEQFF. In DNA form, the CDR3 reads TGTGCCAGTAGTATATTCGGGCTCGGGACAGATTACAATGAGCAGTTCTTC.

V is TRBV10-1 and J is TRBJ1-4; D is perhaps TRBD1 (6 bases). Per the germline V gene, CDR1 is WNHNN and CDR2 is SYGVQD (reference sequence). The CDR3 is 17 amino acids. The V and J ends lost 3 bases and 2 bases respectively, with 16 bases between them. This CDR3 reads CASSERTGPRTNEKLFF. The CDR3 nucleotides read TGCGCCAGCAGTGAAAGAACAGGGCCACGGACTAATGAAAAACTGTTTTTT.

Note on this clone: Other DNA sequences within the sample encode an identical CDR3. The chain employs TRBV30 and TRBJ1-5, with D possibly matching TRBD1 (6 bases). V was clipped by 0 bases and J by 4 bases, with 10 bases between them. CDR1 GTSNPN and CDR2 SVGIG come from the germline V gene (reference sequence). CDR3 size: 14 residues. CDR3 nucleotides: TGTGCCTGGAGTGTACAGGGAGGGAATCAGCCCCAGCATTTT. This translates into CAWSVQGGNQPQHF. The full variable domain, in which reference TRBV30 and TRBJ1-5 provide the parts outside the CDR3, is SQTIHQWPATLVQPVGSPLSLECTVEGTSNPNLYWYRQAAGRGLQLLFYSVGIGQISSEVPQNLSASRPQDRQFILSSKKLLLSDSGFYLCAWSVQGGNQPQHFGDGTRLSIL.

J is TRBJ2-3 and V is TRBV3-1 (or the pseudogene TRBV3-2); 11 bases are shared with TRBD2. The CDR3 is made up of 16 amino acids. Unmatched junction bases numbered 10, after V lost 6 bases and J lost 5 bases. CDR1 and CDR2 from the germline V gene are LGHDT and YNNKEL (reference sequence). The CDR3 loop is CASSLSLAGVGDTQYF. The CDR3 DNA sequence: TGTGCCAGCAGTCTCTCACTAGCGGGAGTAGGAGATACGCAGTATTTT.

The chain joins TRBV5-1 to TRBJ2-3; the D gene is possibly TRBD2 (6 bases). Trimming took off 2 bases at V and 3 bases at J, with 22 bases between the two ends. Per the germline V gene, CDR1 is SGHRS and CDR2 is YFSETQ. CDR3 length: 18 residues. The CDR3 reads CASSFYGGSHSGTDTQYF. CDR3 DNA: TGCGCCAGCAGCTTTTATGGGGGGAGTCATTCGGGAACAGATACGCAGTATTTT.

This clone was seen only once. One junction end does not reproduce the germline sequence, and a read error may be involved. This sequence joins TRBV12-5 and TRBJ2-3; 13 nucleotides line up with TRBD2. CDR3 size: 12 residues. The V gene's germline CDR1 is LGHNT and CDR2 FRNRAP. CDR3 region: CASRLAGGPWDF. CDR3 bases: TGTGCTAGTAGACTAGCGGGAGGCCCCTGGGATTTT.

V gene TRBV6-6 combines with J gene TRBJ2-1; D is perhaps TRBD2 (5 bases). The CDR3 has 15 residues. Germline-derived CDR1 and CDR2 are MNHNY and SVGAGI (reference sequence). Trimming pared 1 base from V and 9 bases from J, leaving 16 bases between. The chain's CDR3 is CASSYFPSGSSEQFF. CDR3 nucleotide sequence: TGTGCCAGCAGTTACTTCCCCTCGGGATCAAGTGAGCAGTTCTTC.

J is TRBJ2-7 and V is TRBV25-1, with 7 bases identical to TRBD2. The CDR3 consists of 15 residues. Losses at the gene ends were 1 base for V and 2 bases for J; bases not matched to a gene: 5. Germline lookup yields CDR1 MGHDK and CDR2 SYGVNS. The CDR3 here is CASSEFSSGTYEQYF. CDR3 nucleotide sequence: TGTGCCAGCAGTGAATTTTCTAGCGGCACCTACGAGCAGTACTTC.

The rearrangement links TRBV5-1 to TRBJ2-1, with D possibly being TRBD2 (6 bases). CDR3 length equals 14 residues. In germline, CDR1 is SGHRS, CDR2 YFSETQ. Trimming shortened V by 0 bases and J by 8 bases, and 12 bases separated the two germline ends. Written as DNA, the CDR3 is TGCGCCAGCAGCTTGGGACTAGATTCCGATGAGCAGTTCTTC. Translated, it gives CASSLGLDSDEQFF.

V usage is TRBV5-6 and J usage is TRBJ2-3; D perhaps matches TRBD2 (6 bases). Looked up from germline, CDR1 is SGHDT and CDR2 is YYEEEE. V lost 0 bases and J 2 bases, leaving 13 bases between the germline ends. This CDR3 region has 16 residues. The CDR3 here is CASSLAPGDFTDTQYF. CDR3 in DNA: TGTGCCAGCAGCTTGGCCCCTGGGGACTTCACAGATACGCAGTATTTT. Full variable domain (rest looked up from reference TRBV5-6 and TRBJ2-3): DAGVTQSPTHLIKTRGQQVTLRCSPKSGHDTVSWYQQALGQGPQFIFQYYEEEERQRGNFPDRFSGHQFPNYSSELNVNALLLGDSALYLCASSLAPGDFTDTQYFGPGTRLTVL.

The chain joins TRBV5-1 to TRBJ1-3, with D unresolved. Germline V gene sequence: CDR1 SGHRS, CDR2 YFSETQ. The ends were cut back, 3 bases at V and 0 bases at J, with 16 bases in the middle. The CDR3 is 17 amino acids. The CDR3 here is CASSSAGLSISGNTIYF. The CDR3 nucleotides are TGCGCCAGCAGCTCGGCGGGTCTATCCATCTCTGGAAACACCATATATTTT.

This chain uses TRBV7-2 with TRBJ1-5; D is uncertain. This CDR3 spans 15 amino acids. V lost 0 bases and J lost 3, with 9 bases in between. Germline CDR1 SGHTA, CDR2 FQGNSA. The CDR3 DNA reads TGTGCCAGCAGCTTAGCTACTCAAATCAATCAGCCCCAGCATTTT. This gives the protein CASSLATQINQPQHF. Combining the CDR3 with reference TRBV7-2 and TRBJ1-5 gives the whole variable domain GAGVSQSPSNKVTEKGKDVELRCDPISGHTALYWYRQSLGQGLEFLIYFQGNSAPDKSGLPSDRFSAERTGGSVSTLTIQRTQQEDSAVYLCASSLATQINQPQHFGDGTRLSIL.

This chain connects TRBV5-4 to TRBJ2-2; the match to TRBD2 covers 9 bases. The CDR3 runs to 16 residues. The V gene end was trimmed by 0 bases and the J gene end by 6 bases; junction bases not matched to a gene: 6. Germline V gives CDR1 SGHNT, CDR2 YYREEE (reference sequence). The chain's CDR3 is CASSLAGSGSPGELFF. The CDR3 DNA reads as TGTGCCAGCAGCTTGGCGGGTAGCGGGAGCCCCGGGGAGCTGTTTTTT.

The V and J genes are TRBV6-5 and TRBJ2-1; the match to TRBD1 covers 7 bases. This CDR3 is 16 amino acids long. After removal of 2 bases from V and 3 bases from J, the junction contained 7 bases not matched to a gene. Per the germline V gene, CDR1 is MNHEY and CDR2 is SVGAGI. CDR3 loop: CASSYDHRDSYNEQFF. CDR3 in DNA: TGTGCCAGCAGTTACGACCATCGGGACAGCTACAATGAGCAGTTCTTC.

The chain couples TRBV11-2 to TRBJ2-3; 10 bases fit TRBD1. This CDR3 contains 18 residues. CDR1 is SGHAT and CDR2 is FQNNGV in the germline V gene. Trimming removed 3 bases from V and 3 bases from J; junction bases left unmatched: 12. The CDR3 here is CASSFEGDRGFTTDTQYF. CDR3 DNA sequence: TGTGCCAGCAGCTTTGAGGGGGACAGGGGCTTTACTACAGATACGCAGTATTTT.

V and J are TRBV29-1 and TRBJ2-2, with 8 bases matching TRBD2. The CDR3 length is 12 residues. Trimming removed 7 bases from V and 6 bases from J; junction bases left unmatched: 4. Looked up from germline, CDR1 is SQVTM and CDR2 is ANQGSEA. The CDR3 region has the DNA TGCAGCGCCAGCGGGAGTGCCGGGGAGCTGTTTTTT. As protein: CSASGSAGELFF.

The gene calls are TRBV5-1 and TRBJ1-3, with TRBD1 identical over 7 bases. CDR1 SGHRS and CDR2 YFSETQ come from the germline V gene. This CDR3 is built from 13 residues. The V segment lost 7 bases and the J segment 4 bases; nucleotides outside the gene matches: 5. The CDR3 loop is CASGPGQGNTIYF. The CDR3 region has the DNA TGCGCCAGCGGACCGGGACAGGGAAACACCATATATTTT.

Regarding this clone: The sample has other DNA sequences that encode this CDR3 too. The chain couples TRBV4-1 to TRBJ2-7, with no clear D. There are 13 residues in the CDR3. V was pared by 0 bases and J by 1 base, with 4 bases between. Germline V gene lookup returns CDR1 MGHRA and CDR2 YSYEKL. The CDR3 spells CASSQDRSYEQYF. Written as DNA, the CDR3 is TGCGCCAGCAGCCAAGATAGATCCTACGAGCAGTACTTC.

This clone has just a few counts. The chain uses TRBV7-9 and TRBJ2-7; 7 positions match TRBD2. Trimming removed 3 bases from V and 5 bases from J; junction bases left unmatched: 7. The CDR3 loop spans 14 amino acids. CDR1 and CDR2 from the germline V gene are SEHNR and FQNEAQ (reference sequence). The CDR3 sequence is CASSFLTRGDEQYF. CDR3 coding DNA: TGTGCCAGCAGCTTCTTGACTCGGGGGGACGAGCAGTACTTC.